This T cell receptor beta chain was profiled in a study of shared clonotypes between healthy human individuals. Study-level findings and limits: Among donors, the sharing of clonotypes was expected to be influenced by sequencing depth.

Each subset's genomic DNA was split evenly across several immunoSEQ plates. The unsorted PBMC sample used ten immunoSEQ deep assay plates. The data were produced by immunoSEQ multiplex PCR, yet TCRdb's version contains in-frame clones alone and is incomplete. In the table there are approximately 440,000 clones, approximately 77% of which are singletons. The CDR3 is 15 residues long. The germline V gene encodes CDR1 MNHNS and CDR2 SASEGT. V was shortened by 5 bases and J by 2 bases, with 13 bases between the two germline ends. This clone was seen more than once but under ten times. Its antigen is currently unknown.

The sample was PBMCs. The receptor comes from a woman aged 40 to 49 in good health. Some clones in this sample may be carry-over from other donors' samples. The chain is built from TRBV6-1 and TRBJ2-4, with D perhaps TRBD2 (6 bases). The CDR3 nucleotides read TGTGCCAGCAGTACGCGGGAAGGGACCAAAAACATTCAGTACTTC. It yields the protein CASSTREGTKNIQYF.